Listed below are T cell receptor beta chains from one sample, sequenced in a study of blood T cell repertoires in COVID-19. Repertoires were generated with immunoSEQ multiplex PCR, while TCRdb's copy carries only in-frame clones and drops some. The sample lists about 100,000 clones, approximately 87% occurring once. Sequenced: peripheral blood. The receptors here all came from a woman in her 30s with acute or convalescent COVID-19. Each CDR3 is given without its conserved first and last residue.

V	J	CDR3
TRBV12-3/TRBV12-4	TRBJ1-4	ASSTRQKLF
TRBV21-1	TRBJ2-6	ASSKGEEDPLGGANVLT
TRBV6-5	TRBJ2-7	ASSRTGDHEQY
TRBV11-2	TRBJ1-2	ASSQSATHQGYGYT
TRBV6-5	TRBJ2-7	ASSSLGGAQY
TRBV2	TRBJ2-6	ASSAFGSRGTGANVLT
TRBV21-1	TRBJ1-1	ASSKGDRTGGNTEAF
TRBV4-1	TRBJ1-2	ASSQVLAGGYGYT
TRBV5-6	TRBJ2-1	ASSFGQGDEQF
TRBV10-3	TRBJ1-1	AISARLDRAEAF
TRBV9	TRBJ1-3	ASSVGAGSGNTIY
TRBV11-3	TRBJ1-1	ASSFAGQGGSEAF
TRBV5-5	TRBJ2-1	ASIISTGDEQF
TRBV5-4	TRBJ1-1	ASSFAGNTEAF
TRBV3-1/TRBV3-2	TRBJ2-1	ASSQDGTVYNEQF
TRBV27	TRBJ2-7	ASSISDRYEQY
TRBV4-1	TRBJ2-1	ASRLGTGGFNEQF
TRBV10-3	TRBJ1-4	AISDQSGTGYEKLF
TRBV9	TRBJ1-2	ASSASPDTGGYGYT
TRBV9	TRBJ2-2	ASNTGGTNTGELF
TRBV16	TRBJ2-1	ASSQSNRGTVGNEQF
TRBV19	TRBJ1-1	ASRTATEAF
TRBV30	TRBJ1-4	APRGIGANEKLF
TRBV28	TRBJ1-2	ASSLSVLQGPGGYT
TRBV13	TRBJ2-1	ASSSNRGASYNEQF
TRBV30	TRBJ2-7	AWSHMGRSYEQY
TRBV11-3	TRBJ2-3	ASNPSGTSSDTQY
TRBV7-3	TRBJ2-3	ASSLGSQNTDTQY
TRBV11-2	TRBJ2-1	ASITSGQGSNEQF
TRBV18	TRBJ1-2	ASSPGQGTYGYT
TRBV27	TRBJ1-6	ASSDPGTGGYNSPLH
TRBV7-9	TRBJ1-5	ASSSGSGNQPQH